This entry lists 17 T cell receptor beta chains sequenced from one sample in a study of identical twins. MiXCR, run by TCRdb on the 5' RACE reads, gives a single entry per CDR3 protein. The sample includes 550,000 to 700,000 distinct CDR3 sequences, over 20% seen only once; the top ten take about 4.5%. This same sample was also part of a study on T cells expressing NK-cell markers.

Material for sequencing was PBMCs. These receptors were taken from a woman younger than 30 in good health.

A few counts support this clonotype. The rearrangement joins TRBV5-1 to TRBJ2-1, with TRBD1 identical over 7 bases. CDR3 size: 17 residues. Germline values: CDR1 SGHRS, CDR2 YFSETQ. J was trimmed by 7 bases and V by 0 bases; bases with no gene match: 13. CDR3 residues: CASSLDPPSTTGNEQFF. The CDR3, as DNA: TGCGCCAGCAGCTTGGATCCCCCCTCCACGACAGGGAATGAGCAGTTCTTC.

The V call is TRBV7-2, the J call TRBJ2-1; D possibly corresponds to TRBD2 (7 bases). The ends were cut back, 6 bases at V and 4 bases at J, with 16 bases in the middle. Germline V gene data show CDR1 as SGHTA and CDR2 as FQGNSA. This CDR3 contains 15 residues. CDR3 DNA sequence: TGTGCCAGCAGTCCGGGTCGGGGGGCGTACAATGAGCAGTTCTTC. Amino acids: CASSPGRGAYNEQFF.

In its sample, this clonotype was seen a few times. The chain carries TRBV20-1 and TRBJ2-1, with TRBD2 matching over 7 bases. The trim removed 2 bases at V and 4 bases at J, leaving 8 bases unmatched. The CDR3 loop spans 15 amino acids. CDR1 is DFQATT, CDR2 SNEGSKA, per germline (reference sequence). The CDR3 DNA follows: TGCAGTGCTAGACCCCCGGGACTACGGTACAATGAGCAGTTCTTC. Translation gives CSARPPGLRYNEQFF.

The rearrangement links TRBV12-3 or TRBV12-4 to TRBJ2-1; TRBD2 might be the D (7 bases). CDR3 size: 14 residues. Deletions cut 3 bases from V and 6 bases from J, with 12 bases between. The CDR3 region has the DNA TGTGCCAGCAGTTTTAGGGGGGGCATCAATGAGCAGTTCTTC. It codes for CASSFRGGINEQFF.

This clonotype has a handful of counts. The V and J genes are TRBV5-1 and TRBJ1-1; 7 nucleotides match TRBD1. CDR1 and CDR2 (germline): SGHRS, YFSETQ. CDR3 length: 14 residues. Trimming removed 4 bases from V and 7 bases from J; junction bases left unmatched: 10. In DNA form, the CDR3 reads TGCGCCAGCAGCCCGCGGGACAGCCAAGTTGAAGCTTTCTTT. Translated, it gives CASSPRDSQVEAFF.

This clonotype was observed a few times. This sequence joins TRBV12-3 or TRBV12-4 and TRBJ1-1; no reliable D call. The CDR3 is made up of 12 amino acids. With 7 bases removed from V and 5 bases from J, the gap between germline ends came to 11 bases. The CDR3 DNA reads TGTGCCAGCACTTCGGTGGGTACTGAAGCTTTCTTT. Its protein is CASTSVGTEAFF.

The V and J genes are TRBV11-1 and TRBJ2-1; 12 bases are a match to TRBD2. Trimming removed 5 bases from V and 4 bases from J; junction bases left unmatched: 12. This CDR3 is built from 18 residues. Germline V gene data show CDR1 as SGHAT and CDR2 as FQDESV (reference sequence). CDR3 DNA sequence: TGTGCCAGCAGCGAGGCTAGCGGGAGGGCCTCGGTTTACAATGAGCAGTTCTTC. Translating gives CASSEASGRASVYNEQFF. Supplemented by reference TRBV11-1 and TRBJ2-1, the full variable domain reads EAEVAQSPRYKITEKSQAVAFWCDPISGHATLYWYRQILGQGPELLVQFQDESVVDDSQLPKDRFSAERLKGVDSTLKIQPAELGDSAMYLCASSEASGRASVYNEQFFGPGTRLTVL.

The chain carries TRBV19 and TRBJ1-3, with 7 positions matching TRBD1. V shed 9 bases, J shed 0 bases, and the junction held 8 bases outside the gene matches. There are 15 residues in the CDR3. The V gene's germline CDR1 is LNHDA and CDR2 SQIVND (reference sequence). For the CDR3, the DNA is TGTGCCAGCCAGGACAGGCCCAACTCTGGAAACACCATATATTTT. This sequence encodes CASQDRPNSGNTIYF.

The chain employs TRBV6-2 or TRBV6-3 and TRBJ2-1; D not certain. The CDR3 contains 16 residues. Germline CDR1 reads MNHEY; CDR2 reads SVGEGT. V lost 4 bases and J lost 0, with 13 bases in between. CDR3 sequence reads: CASSSTTIDSYNEQFF. CDR3 in DNA: TGTGCCAGCAGTTCGACCACCATCGACTCCTACAATGAGCAGTTCTTC.

Details on this clonotype: The CDR3 does not close with the conserved phenylalanine or tryptophan, likely indicating a read error. V gene TRBV9 combines with J gene TRBJ2-1, with a possible D match to TRBD2 (6 bases). Trimming removed 0 bases at V and 1 base at J, with 8 bases between. This CDR3 comprises 15 residues. Germline V gives CDR1 SGDLS, CDR2 YYNGEE. This CDR3 reads CASSVGGESYNEQFL. CDR3 nucleotides: TGTGCCAGCAGCGTAGGCGGGGAGTCCTACAATGAGCAGTTCTTA.

The chain employs TRBV29-1 and TRBJ2-1; the D is unclear. The CDR3 contains 14 residues. V shed 4 bases and J shed 3 bases, with 13 bases lying between them. The germline V gene has CDR1 SQVTM and CDR2 ANQGSEA. CDR3 DNA sequence: TGCAGCGTTGTAGGTCAGAAACTCTACAATGAGCAGTTCTTC. This codes for CSVVGQKLYNEQFF.

This clonotype was recorded a few times. The genes are TRBV7-9 and TRBJ2-7; D unresolved. Trimming stripped 2 bases from V and 9 bases from J, with 11 bases between. The germline gives CDR1 SEHNR, CDR2 FQNEAQ (reference sequence). The CDR3 length is 12 residues. The CDR3 loop is CASSLPQNTQYF. In DNA, the CDR3 is TGTGCCAGCAGCTTACCCCAAAACACGCAGTACTTC.

CDR3 nucleotide sequence: TGCAGTACTGGGACAGCCAACACTGAAGCTTTCTTT. As protein: CSTGTANTEAFF. The rearrangement joins TRBV20-1 to TRBJ1-1; 7 nucleotides line up with TRBD1. The CDR3 spans 12 residues. J gave up 2 bases and V 8 bases, and 5 bases lay outside the gene matches. The germline V gene has CDR1 DFQATT and CDR2 SNEGSKA (reference sequence).

J is TRBJ2-3 and V is TRBV7-9, with TRBD1 identical over 7 bases. This CDR3 has 14 residues. V lost 5 bases, J lost 5 bases, and 7 bases stayed unmatched. Per the germline V gene, CDR1 is SEHNR and CDR2 is FQNEAQ (reference sequence). Here the CDR3 reads CASSPRQGLDTQYF. The CDR3 nucleotides are TGTGCCAGCAGCCCTAGACAGGGATTAGATACGCAGTATTTT.

The genes are TRBV5-1 and TRBJ2-7, with TRBD2 as a possible D gene (5 bases). Trimming took off 5 bases at V and 0 bases at J, with 9 bases between the two ends. The CDR3 has 13 amino acids. Germline V lookup: CDR1 SGHRS, CDR2 YFSETQ. This CDR3 is CASREGGSYEQYF. The DNA of the CDR3 is TGCGCCAGCAGAGAGGGCGGCTCCTACGAGCAGTACTTC. Full variable domain (outside the CDR3, taken from reference TRBV5-1 and TRBJ2-7): KAGVTQTPRYLIKTRGQQVTLSCSPISGHRSVSWYQQTPGQGLQFLFEYFSETQRNKGNFPGRFSGRQFSNSRSEMNVSTLELGDSALYLCASREGGSYEQYFGPGTRLTVT.

The V gene is TRBV10-3, the J gene TRBJ1-2; tentative D call: TRBD1 (5 bases). Germline CDR1 and CDR2: ENHRY and SYGVKD. Trimming removed 7 bases at V and 4 bases at J, with 13 bases between. The length of the CDR3 is 13 residues. In DNA, the CDR3 is TGTGCCATCACTCAAGGGGTTTCCTATGGCTACACCTTC. It translates to CAITQGVSYGYTF.

In its sample, this clonotype was seen a few times. The chain joins TRBV12-3 or TRBV12-4 to TRBJ2-1, with TRBD1 identical over 11 bases. The CDR3 sequence is 13 residues long. Unmatched junction bases numbered 5, after V lost 3 bases and J lost 13 bases. DNA for the CDR3: TGTGCCAGCAGTTTTGGGACAGGGGGACTTCAGTTCTTC. Its protein is CASSFGTGGLQFF.